This T cell receptor (beta chain) originates from a study of Tregs in tolerant kidney transplant recipients. This clone is a singleton in its sample. CDR1 and CDR2 (germline): MDHEN, SYDVKM. This CDR3 contains 15 residues. J lost 6 bases, V lost 4 bases, and 10 bases had no gene match. The method was immunoSEQ multiplex PCR; TCRdb's version includes in-frame clones alone and lacks a portion of them. The sample lists 75,000 to 80,000 clones, approximately 89% occurring once. V usage is TRBV28 and J usage is TRBJ2-7, with 9 positions matching TRBD1. This TCR was sampled from a human donor who received a combined kidney and bone marrow transplant. This material consisted of Tregs from blood, taken before the transplant. The CDR3 protein is CASSSRDRVFGEQYF. The CDR3 bases are TGTGCCAGCAGTTCTCGGGACAGGGTATTCGGCGAGCAGTACTTC.